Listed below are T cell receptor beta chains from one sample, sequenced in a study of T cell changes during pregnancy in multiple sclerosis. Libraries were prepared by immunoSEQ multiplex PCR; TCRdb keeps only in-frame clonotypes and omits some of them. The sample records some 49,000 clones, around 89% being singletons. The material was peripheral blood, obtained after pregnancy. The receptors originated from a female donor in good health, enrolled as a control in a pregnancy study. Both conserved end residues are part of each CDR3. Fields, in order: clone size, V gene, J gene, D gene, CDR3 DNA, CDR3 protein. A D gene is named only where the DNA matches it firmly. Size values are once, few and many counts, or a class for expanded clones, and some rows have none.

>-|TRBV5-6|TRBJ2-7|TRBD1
TGTGCCAGCAGCCGAGGACAGGGTCAGGGGTACGAGCAGTACTTC
CASSRGQGQGYEQYF
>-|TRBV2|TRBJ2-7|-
TGTGCCAGCAGTCGACAGTTATTAACCTACGAGCAGTACTTC
CASSRQLLTYEQYF
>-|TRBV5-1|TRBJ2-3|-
TGCGCCAGCAGCTCCGAACAGGGAAGGGGTGCGAATACGCAGTATTTT
CASSSEQGRGANTQYF
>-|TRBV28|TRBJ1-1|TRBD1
TGTGCCAGCAGATGGACAGGGGGTGTCACTGAAGCTTTCTTT
CASRWTGGVTEAFF
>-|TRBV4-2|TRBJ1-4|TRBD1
TGTGCCAGCAGCCAAGAAGGGGACAGGGGTTTATCTAATGAAAAACTGTTTTTT
CASSQEGDRGLSNEKLFF
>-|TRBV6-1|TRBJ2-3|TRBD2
TGTGCCAGCAGTGAACTAGCGGGAGGAGAGGATACGCAGTATTTT
CASSELAGGEDTQYF
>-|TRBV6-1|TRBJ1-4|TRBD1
TGTGCCAGCATGCCGGACAGGGTGGCTGAAAAACTGTTTTTT
CASMPDRVAEKLFF
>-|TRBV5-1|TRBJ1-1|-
TGCGCCAGCAGCTTGGGTGGGGGGGCAGCTGAAGCTTTCTTT
CASSLGGGAAEAFF
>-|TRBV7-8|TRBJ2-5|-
TGTGCCAGCAGCAACGCTCCTGACAGGATCCAAGAGACCCAGTACTTC
CASSNAPDRIQETQYF
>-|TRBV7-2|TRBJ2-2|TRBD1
TGTGCCAGCAGCCCCCGACAGGGGATATCCGGGGAGCTGTTTTTT
CASSPRQGISGELFF
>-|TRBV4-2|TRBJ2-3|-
TGTGCCAGCAGCCAAGACCAGGTAGATACGCAGTATTTT
CASSQDQVDTQYF
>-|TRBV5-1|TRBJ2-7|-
TGCGCCAGCAGCCGAGCCACTAGCTCCTACGAGCAGTACTTC
CASSRATSSYEQYF
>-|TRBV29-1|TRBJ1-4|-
TGCAGCGCCGAGGGCGGTAATGAAAAACTGTTTTTT
CSAEGGNEKLFF
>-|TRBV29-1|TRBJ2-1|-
TGCAGCGTGGATAGCGGTTACAATGAGCAGTTCTTC
CSVDSGYNEQFF
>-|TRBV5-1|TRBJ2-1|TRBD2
TGCGCCAGCAGCTTGGCCGGGACTAGCGCCGGGGGCGGGCAGTTCTTC
CASSLAGTSAGGGQFF
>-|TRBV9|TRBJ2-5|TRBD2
TGTGCCAGCAGCGTAGTGATAGCGGGGCAAGAGACCCAGTACTTC
CASSVVIAGQETQYF
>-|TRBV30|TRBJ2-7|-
TGTGCCTGGAGCGCTAGCTCCTACGAGCAGTACTTC
CAWSASSYEQYF
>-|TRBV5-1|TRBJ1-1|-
TGCGCCAGCAGCTTGGTCTCCCCGAACACTGAAGCTTTCTTT
CASSLVSPNTEAFF
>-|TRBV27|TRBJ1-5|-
TGTGCCAGCAGTTTACGGGGGAACGGCAATCAGCCCCAGCATTTT
CASSLRGNGNQPQHF
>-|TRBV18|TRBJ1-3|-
TGTGCCAGCTCACCTGGACAGATCAGCTCTGGAAACACCATATATTTT
CASSPGQISSGNTIYF
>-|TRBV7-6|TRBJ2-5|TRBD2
TGTGCCAGCAGCTTAGTACGGGAGGGAGAGACCCAGTACTTC
CASSLVREGETQYF
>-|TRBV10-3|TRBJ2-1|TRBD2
TGTGCCATCAGTGGTCAGGCTAGCGGGACGTACAATGAGCAGTTCTTC
CAISGQASGTYNEQFF
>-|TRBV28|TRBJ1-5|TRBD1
TGTGCCAGCAGTCGGACAGGGCCAAACCAGCCCCAGCATTTT
CASSRTGPNQPQHF
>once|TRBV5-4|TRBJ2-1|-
TGTGCCAGCAAAGGGGGGAGGGTCTACAATGAGCAGTTCTTC
CASKGGRVYNEQFF
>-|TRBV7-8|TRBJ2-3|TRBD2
TGTGCCAGCAGCTTAGTGACTAGCGGACTTAGGGATACGCAGTATTTT
CASSLVTSGLRDTQYF
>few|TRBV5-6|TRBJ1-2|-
TGTGCCAGCAGCCCGCGACCCATTTCCCCAGGTGGCTACACCTTC
CASSPRPISPGGYTF
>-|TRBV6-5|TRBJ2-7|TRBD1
TGTGCCAGCAGCTCGACAGGGTCCTCGGGAGAGCAGTACTTC
CASSSTGSSGEQYF
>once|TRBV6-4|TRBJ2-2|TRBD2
TGTGCCAGCAGTGACGGGGCTAGCGGGGGCCCCGGGGAGCTGTTTTTT
CASSDGASGGPGELFF
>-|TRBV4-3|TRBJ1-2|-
TGCGCCAGCAGCCAAGATCGAGATAACTATGGCTACACCTTC
CASSQDRDNYGYTF
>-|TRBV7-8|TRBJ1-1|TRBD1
TGTGCCAGCAGCTCACCGGGACAGGGGAATACTGAAGCTTTCTTT
CASSSPGQGNTEAFF
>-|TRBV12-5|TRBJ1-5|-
TGTGCTAGTGGTCGTACAGAGAATCAGCCCCAGCATTTT
CASGRTENQPQHF
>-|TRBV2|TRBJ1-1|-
TGTGCCAGCAGTGAACCCGCCCTCCAGGGCATTGAAGCTTTCTTT
CASSEPALQGIEAFF
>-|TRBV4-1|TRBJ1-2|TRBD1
TGCGCCAGCAGCCAATACCTTAACCTTCTTATCGTCCGGGGACAGGGGTCGTATGGCTACACCTTC
CASSQYLNLLIVRGQGSYGYTF
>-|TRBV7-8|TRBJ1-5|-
TGTGCCAGCAGCTTAGAGGGGTACCGTCAGCCCCAGCATTTT
CASSLEGYRQPQHF
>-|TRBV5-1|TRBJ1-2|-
TGCGCCAGCAGCAAGGATGTACAGGGTTGGGATGGCTACACCTTC
CASSKDVQGWDGYTF
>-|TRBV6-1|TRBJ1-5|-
TGTGCCAGCAGTGAACTCAGGACAGCCAATCAGCCCCAGCATTTT
CASSELRTANQPQHF
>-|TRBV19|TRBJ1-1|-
TGTGCCAGCCCTCATACTGGGCGAGGGGCTTTCTTT
CASPHTGRGAFF
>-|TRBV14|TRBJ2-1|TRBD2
TGTGCCAGCAGCCAAGATAAATGGGCCCTAGCGGACCTGGGGGAGCAGTTCTTC
CASSQDKWALADLGEQFF
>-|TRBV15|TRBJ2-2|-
TGTGCCACCAGCAGTACCGGTAGATACGGGGAGCTGTTTTTT
CATSSTGRYGELFF
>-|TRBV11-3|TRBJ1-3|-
TGTGCCAGCAGCTCGGGGGGGGAACCTGGAAACACCATATATTTT
CASSSGGEPGNTIYF
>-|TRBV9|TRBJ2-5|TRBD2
TGTGCCAGCAGCGGGGACACCGGGACTAGCGGGGGGGAGGAACAAGAGACCCAGTACTTC
CASSGDTGTSGGEEQETQYF
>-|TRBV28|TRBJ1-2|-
TGTGCCAGCAGTGGACAGTTAAACTATGGCTACACCTTC
CASSGQLNYGYTF
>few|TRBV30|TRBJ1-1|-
TGTGCCTACGAGCGGAACACTGAAGCTTTCTTT
CAYERNTEAFF
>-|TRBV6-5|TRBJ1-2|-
TGTGCCAGCAGTTACGGGCGGGGATCGTATGGCTACACCTTC
CASSYGRGSYGYTF
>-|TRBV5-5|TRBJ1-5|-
TGTGCCAGCAGCTTACAGGGTTTAAGCAATCAGCCCCAGCATTTT
CASSLQGLSNQPQHF
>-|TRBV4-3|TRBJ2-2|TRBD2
TGCGCCAGCAGCCAAGCCCCTATGCTAGCGGGGGGGGCGAACACCGGGGAGCTGTTTTTT
CASSQAPMLAGGANTGELFF
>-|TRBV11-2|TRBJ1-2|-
TGTGCCAGCAGCTCAGCCAGGGCTGTCTACACCTTC
CASSSARAVYTF
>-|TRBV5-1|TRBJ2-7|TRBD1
TGCGCCAGCAGCCCACGGACAGGCACCTACGAGCAGTACTTC
CASSPRTGTYEQYF
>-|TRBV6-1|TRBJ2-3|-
TGTGCCAGCAGTGAGGTGGCAGGGCTCAGCACAGATACGCAGTATTTT
CASSEVAGLSTDTQYF
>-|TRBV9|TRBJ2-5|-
TGTGCCAGCAGCGAGGGGGACGAGGGCACGGAGACCCAGTACTTC
CASSEGDEGTETQYF
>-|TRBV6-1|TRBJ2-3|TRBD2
TGTGCCAGCAGTGAAGGTGCGGGAGCTTTAGATACGCAGTATTTT
CASSEGAGALDTQYF
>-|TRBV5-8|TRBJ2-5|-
TGTGCCAGCAGCCCTGCGGGTCACCACCAAGAGACCCAGTACTTC
CASSPAGHHQETQYF